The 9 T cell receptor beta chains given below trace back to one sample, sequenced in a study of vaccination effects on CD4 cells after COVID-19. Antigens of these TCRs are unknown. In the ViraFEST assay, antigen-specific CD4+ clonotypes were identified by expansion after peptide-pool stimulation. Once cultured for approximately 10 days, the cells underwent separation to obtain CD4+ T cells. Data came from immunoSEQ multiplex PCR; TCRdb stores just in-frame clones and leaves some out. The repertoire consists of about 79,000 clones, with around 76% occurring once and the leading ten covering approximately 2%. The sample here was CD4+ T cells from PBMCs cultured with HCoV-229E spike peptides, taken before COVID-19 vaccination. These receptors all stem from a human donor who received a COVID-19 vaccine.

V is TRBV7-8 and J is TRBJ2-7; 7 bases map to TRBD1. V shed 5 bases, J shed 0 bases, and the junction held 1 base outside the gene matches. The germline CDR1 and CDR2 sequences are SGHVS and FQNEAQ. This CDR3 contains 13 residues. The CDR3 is CASSRDSSYEQYV. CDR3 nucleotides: TGTGCCAGCAGCCGGGACAGCTCCTACGAGCAGTACGTC.

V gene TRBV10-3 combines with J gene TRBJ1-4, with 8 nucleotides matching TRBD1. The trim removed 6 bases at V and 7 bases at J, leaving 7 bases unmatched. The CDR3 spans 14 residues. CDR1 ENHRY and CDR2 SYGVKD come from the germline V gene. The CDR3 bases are TGTGCCATCAGCACAGGGGGTGGTGGTGAAAAACTGTTTTTT. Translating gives CAISTGGGGEKLFF.

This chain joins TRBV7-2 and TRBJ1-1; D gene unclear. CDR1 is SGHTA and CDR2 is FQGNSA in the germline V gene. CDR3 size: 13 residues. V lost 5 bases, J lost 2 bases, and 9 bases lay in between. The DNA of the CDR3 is TGTGCCAGCAGCAACGGCCCTAACACTGAAGCTTTCTTT. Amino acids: CASSNGPNTEAFF.

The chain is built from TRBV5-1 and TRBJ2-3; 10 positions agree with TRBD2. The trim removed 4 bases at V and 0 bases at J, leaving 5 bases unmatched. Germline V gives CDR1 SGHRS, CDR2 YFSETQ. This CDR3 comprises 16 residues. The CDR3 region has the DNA TGCGCCAGCAGCCTTACTAGCGGGGTCAGCACAGATACGCAGTATTTT. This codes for CASSLTSGVSTDTQYF.

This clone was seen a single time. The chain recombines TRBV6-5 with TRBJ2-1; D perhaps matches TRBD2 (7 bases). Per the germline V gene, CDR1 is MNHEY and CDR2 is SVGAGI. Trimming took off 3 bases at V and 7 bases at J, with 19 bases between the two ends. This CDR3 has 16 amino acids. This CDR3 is CASSYSRGGAWNEQFF. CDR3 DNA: TGTGCCAGCAGTTATTCCCGAGGGGGGGCCTGGAATGAGCAGTTCTTC.

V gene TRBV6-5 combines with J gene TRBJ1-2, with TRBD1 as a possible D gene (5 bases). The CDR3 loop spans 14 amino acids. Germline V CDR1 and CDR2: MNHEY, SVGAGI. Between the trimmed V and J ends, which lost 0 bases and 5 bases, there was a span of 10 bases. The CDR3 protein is CASSYSLGEYGYTF. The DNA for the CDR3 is TGTGCCAGCAGTTACTCGTTAGGGGAGTATGGCTACACCTTC.

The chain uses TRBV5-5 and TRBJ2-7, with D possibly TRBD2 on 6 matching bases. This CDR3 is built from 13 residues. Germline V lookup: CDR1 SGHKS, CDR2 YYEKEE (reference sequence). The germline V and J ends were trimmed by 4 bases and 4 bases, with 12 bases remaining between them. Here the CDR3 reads CASSLEGEYEQYV. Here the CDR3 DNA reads TGTGCCAGCAGCCTGGAGGGTGAGTACGAGCAGTACGTC.

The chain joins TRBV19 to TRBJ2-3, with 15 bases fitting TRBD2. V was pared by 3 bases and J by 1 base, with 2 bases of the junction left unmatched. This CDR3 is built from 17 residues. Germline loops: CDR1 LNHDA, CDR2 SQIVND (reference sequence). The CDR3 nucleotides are TGTGCCAGTAGTATTCGGACTAGCGGGGGGGGCACAGATACGCAGTATTTT. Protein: CASSIRTSGGGTDTQYF.

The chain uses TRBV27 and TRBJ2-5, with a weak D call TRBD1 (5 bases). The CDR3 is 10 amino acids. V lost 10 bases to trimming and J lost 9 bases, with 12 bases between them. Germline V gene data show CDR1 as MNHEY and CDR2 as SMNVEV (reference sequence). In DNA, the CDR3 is TGTGCCACGCCTGGGGCAGCCCAGTACTTC. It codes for CATPGAAQYF.